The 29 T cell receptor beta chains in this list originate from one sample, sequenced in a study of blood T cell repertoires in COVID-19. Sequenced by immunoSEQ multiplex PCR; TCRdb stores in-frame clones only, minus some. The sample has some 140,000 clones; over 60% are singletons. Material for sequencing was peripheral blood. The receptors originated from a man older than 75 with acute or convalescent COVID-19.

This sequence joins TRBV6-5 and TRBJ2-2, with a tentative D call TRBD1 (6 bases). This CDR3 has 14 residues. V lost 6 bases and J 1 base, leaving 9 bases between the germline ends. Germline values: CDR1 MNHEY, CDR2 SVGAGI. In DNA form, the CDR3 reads TGTGCCAGCAGCCTGGACAGGAACACCGGGGAGCTGTTTTTT. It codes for CASSLDRNTGELFF.

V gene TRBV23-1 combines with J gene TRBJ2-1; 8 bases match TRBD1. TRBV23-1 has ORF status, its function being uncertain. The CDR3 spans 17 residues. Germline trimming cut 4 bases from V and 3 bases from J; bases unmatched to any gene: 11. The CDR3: CASSPIEGTGFYNEQFF. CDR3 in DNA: TGCGCCAGCAGTCCGATCGAGGGGACAGGATTCTACAATGAGCAGTTCTTC.

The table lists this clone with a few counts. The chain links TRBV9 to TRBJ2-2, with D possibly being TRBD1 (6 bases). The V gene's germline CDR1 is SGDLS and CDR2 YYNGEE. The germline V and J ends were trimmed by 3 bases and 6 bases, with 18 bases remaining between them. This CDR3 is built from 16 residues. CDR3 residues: CASSERGTTIAGELFF. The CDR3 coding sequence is TGTGCCAGCAGCGAGAGGGGGACAACGATAGCCGGGGAGCTGTTTTTT.

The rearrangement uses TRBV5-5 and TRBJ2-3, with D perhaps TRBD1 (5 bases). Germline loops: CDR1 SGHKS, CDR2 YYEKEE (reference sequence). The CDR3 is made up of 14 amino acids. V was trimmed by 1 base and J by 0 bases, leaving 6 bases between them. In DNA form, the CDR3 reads TGTGCCAGCAGCTTGCCAGGGAGCACAGATACGCAGTATTTT. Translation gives CASSLPGSTDTQYF. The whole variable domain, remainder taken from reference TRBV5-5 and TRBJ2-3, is DAGVTQSPTHLIKTRGQQVTLRCSPISGHKSVSWYQQVLGQGPQFIFQYYEKEERGRGNFPDRFSARQFPNYSSELNVNALLLGDSALYLCASSLPGSTDTQYFGPGTRLTVL.

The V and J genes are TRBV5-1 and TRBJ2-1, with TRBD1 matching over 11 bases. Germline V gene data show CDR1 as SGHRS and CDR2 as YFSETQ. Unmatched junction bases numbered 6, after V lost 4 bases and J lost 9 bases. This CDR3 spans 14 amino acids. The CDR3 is CASSPGQGGPEQFF. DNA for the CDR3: TGCGCCAGCAGCCCGGGACAGGGGGGCCCTGAGCAGTTCTTC.

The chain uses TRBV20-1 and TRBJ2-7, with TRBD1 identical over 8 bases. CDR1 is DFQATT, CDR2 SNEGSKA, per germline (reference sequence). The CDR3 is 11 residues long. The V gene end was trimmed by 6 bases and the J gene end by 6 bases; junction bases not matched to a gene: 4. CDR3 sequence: CSATGTGEQYF. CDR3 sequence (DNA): TGCAGTGCAACCGGGACAGGCGAGCAGTACTTC.

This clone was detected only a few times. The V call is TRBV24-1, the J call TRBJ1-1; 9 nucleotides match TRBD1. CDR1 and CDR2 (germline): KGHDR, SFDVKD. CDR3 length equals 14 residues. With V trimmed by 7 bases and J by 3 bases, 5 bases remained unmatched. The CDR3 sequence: CATRGQGLDTEAFF. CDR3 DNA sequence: TGTGCCACCAGGGGACAGGGTTTAGACACTGAAGCTTTCTTT.

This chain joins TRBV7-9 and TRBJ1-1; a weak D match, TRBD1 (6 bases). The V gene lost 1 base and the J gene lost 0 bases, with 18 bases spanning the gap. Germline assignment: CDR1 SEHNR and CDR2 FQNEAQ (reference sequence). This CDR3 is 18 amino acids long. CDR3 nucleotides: TGTGCCAGCAGCTTAGGCGCAGGGGCACGGGTAATGAACACTGAAGCTTTCTTT. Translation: CASSLGAGARVMNTEAFF.

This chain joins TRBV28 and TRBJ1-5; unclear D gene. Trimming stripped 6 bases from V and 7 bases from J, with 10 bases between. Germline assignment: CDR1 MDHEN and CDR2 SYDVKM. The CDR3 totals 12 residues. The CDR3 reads CASSRQRQPQHF. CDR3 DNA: TGTGCCAGCAGCCGCCAGCGGCAGCCCCAGCATTTT. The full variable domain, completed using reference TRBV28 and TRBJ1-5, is DVKVTQSSRYLVKRTGEKVFLECVQDMDHENMFWYRQDPGLGLRLIYFSYDVKMKEKGDIPEGYSVSREKKERFSLILESASTNQTSMYLCASSRQRQPQHFGDGTRLSIL.

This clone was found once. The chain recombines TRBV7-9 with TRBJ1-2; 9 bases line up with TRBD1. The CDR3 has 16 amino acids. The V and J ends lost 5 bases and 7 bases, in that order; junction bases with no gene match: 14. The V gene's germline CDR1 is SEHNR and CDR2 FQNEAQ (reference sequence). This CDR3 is CASSDLLGTGRPGYTF. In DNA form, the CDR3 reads TGTGCCAGCAGCGACCTCTTAGGGACAGGGAGACCTGGCTACACCTTC. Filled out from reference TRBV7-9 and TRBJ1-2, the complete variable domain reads DTGVSQNPRHKITKRGQNVTFRCDPISEHNRLYWYRQTLGQGPEFLTYFQNEAQLEKSRLLSDRFSAERPKGSFSTLEIQRTEQGDSAMYLCASSDLLGTGRPGYTFGSGTRLTVV.

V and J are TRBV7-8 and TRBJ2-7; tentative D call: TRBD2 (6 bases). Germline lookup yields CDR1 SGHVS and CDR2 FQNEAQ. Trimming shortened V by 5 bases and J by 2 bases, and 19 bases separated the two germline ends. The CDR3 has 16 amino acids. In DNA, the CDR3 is TGTGCCAGCAGCCTCCGGGGTAGCGGCTCAACCTACGAGCAGTACTTC. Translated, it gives CASSLRGSGSTYEQYF.

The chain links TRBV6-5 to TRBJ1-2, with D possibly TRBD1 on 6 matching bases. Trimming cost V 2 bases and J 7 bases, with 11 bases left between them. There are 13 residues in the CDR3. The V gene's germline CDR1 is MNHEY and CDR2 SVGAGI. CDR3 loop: CASSYGGFGGYTF. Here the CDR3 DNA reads TGTGCCAGCAGTTACGGGGGCTTTGGTGGCTACACCTTC.

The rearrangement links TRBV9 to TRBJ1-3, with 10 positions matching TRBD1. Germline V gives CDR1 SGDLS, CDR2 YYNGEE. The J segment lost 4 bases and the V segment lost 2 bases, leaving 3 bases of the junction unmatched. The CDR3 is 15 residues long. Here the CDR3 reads CASSVMGQGGNTIYF. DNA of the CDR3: TGTGCCAGCAGCGTGATGGGACAGGGGGGAAACACCATATATTTT.

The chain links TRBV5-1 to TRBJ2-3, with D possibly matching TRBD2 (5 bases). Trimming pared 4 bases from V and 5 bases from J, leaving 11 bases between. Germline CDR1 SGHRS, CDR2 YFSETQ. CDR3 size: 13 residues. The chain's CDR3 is CASSRSGVDTQYF. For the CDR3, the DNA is TGCGCCAGCAGCCGATCCGGGGTAGATACGCAGTATTTT.

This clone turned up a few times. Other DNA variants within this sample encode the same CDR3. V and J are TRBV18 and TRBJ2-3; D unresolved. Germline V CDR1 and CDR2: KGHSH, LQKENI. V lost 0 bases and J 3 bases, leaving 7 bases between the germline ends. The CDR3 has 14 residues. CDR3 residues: CASSPPSRTDTQYF. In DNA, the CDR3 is TGTGCCAGCTCACCACCATCGAGAACAGATACGCAGTATTTT.

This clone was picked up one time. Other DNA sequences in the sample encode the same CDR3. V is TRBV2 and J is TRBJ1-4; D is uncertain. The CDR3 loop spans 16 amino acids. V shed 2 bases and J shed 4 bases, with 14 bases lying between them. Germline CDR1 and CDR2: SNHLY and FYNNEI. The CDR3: CASSERPAGFNEKLFF. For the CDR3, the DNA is TGTGCCAGCAGTGAACGGCCGGCGGGCTTTAATGAAAAACTGTTTTTT.

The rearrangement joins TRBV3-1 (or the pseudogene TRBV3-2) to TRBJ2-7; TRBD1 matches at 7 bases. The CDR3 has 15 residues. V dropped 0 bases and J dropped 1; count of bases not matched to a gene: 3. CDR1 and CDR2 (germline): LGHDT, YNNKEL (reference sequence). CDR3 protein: CASSQETGLSYEQYF. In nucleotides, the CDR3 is TGTGCCAGCAGCCAAGAGACAGGGTTATCCTACGAGCAGTACTTC.

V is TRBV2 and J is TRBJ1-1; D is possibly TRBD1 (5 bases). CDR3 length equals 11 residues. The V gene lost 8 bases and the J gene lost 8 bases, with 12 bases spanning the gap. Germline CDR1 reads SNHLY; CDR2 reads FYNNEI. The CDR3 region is CASQGFGEAFF. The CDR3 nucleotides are TGTGCCAGCCAGGGATTCGGGGAAGCTTTCTTT.

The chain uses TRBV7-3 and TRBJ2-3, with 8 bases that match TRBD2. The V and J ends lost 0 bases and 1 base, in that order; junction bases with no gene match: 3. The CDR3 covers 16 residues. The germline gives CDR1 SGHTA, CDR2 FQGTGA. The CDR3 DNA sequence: TGTGCCAGCAGCTTAACTAGCGGGGCCGGCACAGATACGCAGTATTTT. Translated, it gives CASSLTSGAGTDTQYF.

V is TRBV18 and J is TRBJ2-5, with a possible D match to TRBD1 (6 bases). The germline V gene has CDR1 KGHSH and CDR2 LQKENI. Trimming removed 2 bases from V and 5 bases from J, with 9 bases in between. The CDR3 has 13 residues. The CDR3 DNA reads TGTGCCAGCTCACCAGCAGGGGAGGAGACCCAGTACTTC. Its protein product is CASSPAGEETQYF.

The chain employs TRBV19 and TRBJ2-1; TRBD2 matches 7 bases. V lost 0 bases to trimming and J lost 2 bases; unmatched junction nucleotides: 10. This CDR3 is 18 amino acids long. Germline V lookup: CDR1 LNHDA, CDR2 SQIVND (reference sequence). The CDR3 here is CASSIDRGVALTYNEQFF. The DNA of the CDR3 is TGTGCCAGTAGTATAGATCGGGGGGTAGCCCTAACCTACAATGAGCAGTTCTTC.

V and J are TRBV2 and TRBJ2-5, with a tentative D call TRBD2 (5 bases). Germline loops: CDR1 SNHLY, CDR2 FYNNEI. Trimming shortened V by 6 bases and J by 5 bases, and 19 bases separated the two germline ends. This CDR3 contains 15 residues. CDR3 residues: CASSGDYVSWETQYF. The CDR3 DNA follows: TGTGCCAGCAGCGGTGACTACGTCTCTTGGGAGACCCAGTACTTC. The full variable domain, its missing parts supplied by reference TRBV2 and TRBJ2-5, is EPEVTQTPSHQVTQMGQEVILRCVPISNHLYFYWYRQILGQKVEFLVSFYNNEISEKSEIFDDQFSVERPDGSNFTLKIRSTKLEDSAMYFCASSGDYVSWETQYFGPGTRLLVL.

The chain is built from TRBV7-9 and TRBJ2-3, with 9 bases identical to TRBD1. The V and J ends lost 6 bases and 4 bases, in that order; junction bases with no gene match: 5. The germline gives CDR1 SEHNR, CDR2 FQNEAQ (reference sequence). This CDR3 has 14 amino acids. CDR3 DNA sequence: TGTGCCAGCAGATACAGGGGGCAGGCAGATACGCAGTATTTT. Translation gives CASRYRGQADTQYF.

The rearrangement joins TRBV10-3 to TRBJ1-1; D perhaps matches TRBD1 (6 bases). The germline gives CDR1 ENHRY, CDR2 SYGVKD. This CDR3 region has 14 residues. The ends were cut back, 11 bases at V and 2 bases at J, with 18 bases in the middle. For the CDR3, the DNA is TGTGCCGTACACAGGGAAGGAGGTAACACTGAAGCTTTCTTT. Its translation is CAVHREGGNTEAFF.

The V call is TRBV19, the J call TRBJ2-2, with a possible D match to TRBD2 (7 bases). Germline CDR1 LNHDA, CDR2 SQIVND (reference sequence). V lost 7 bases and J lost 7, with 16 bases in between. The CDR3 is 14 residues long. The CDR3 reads CASTTGGAVGELFF. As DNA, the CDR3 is TGTGCCAGTACGACGGGGGGCGCCGTCGGGGAGCTGTTTTTT.

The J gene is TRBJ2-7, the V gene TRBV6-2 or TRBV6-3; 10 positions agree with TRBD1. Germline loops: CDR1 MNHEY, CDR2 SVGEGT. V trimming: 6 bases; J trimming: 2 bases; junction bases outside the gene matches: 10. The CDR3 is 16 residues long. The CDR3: CASSVPGQGMAYEQYF. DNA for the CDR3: TGTGCCAGCAGCGTCCCGGGACAGGGGATGGCCTACGAGCAGTACTTC.

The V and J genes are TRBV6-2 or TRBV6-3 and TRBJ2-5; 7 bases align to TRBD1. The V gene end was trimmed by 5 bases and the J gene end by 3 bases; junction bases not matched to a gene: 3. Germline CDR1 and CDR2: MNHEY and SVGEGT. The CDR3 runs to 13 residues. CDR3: CASSQGTEETQYF. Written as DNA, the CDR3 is TGTGCCAGCAGTCAAGGGACAGAAGAGACCCAGTACTTC.

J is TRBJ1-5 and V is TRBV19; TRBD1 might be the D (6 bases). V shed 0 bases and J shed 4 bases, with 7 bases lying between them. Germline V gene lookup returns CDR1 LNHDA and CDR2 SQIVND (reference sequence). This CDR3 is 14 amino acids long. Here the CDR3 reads CASSIDQGNQPQHF. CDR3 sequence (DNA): TGTGCCAGTAGTATAGATCAGGGGAATCAGCCCCAGCATTTT. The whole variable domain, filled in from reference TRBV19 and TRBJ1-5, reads DGGITQSPKYLFRKEGQNVTLSCEQNLNHDAMYWYRQDPGQGLRLIYYSQIVNDFQKGDIAEGYSVSREKKESFPLTVTSAQKNPTAFYLCASSIDQGNQPQHFGDGTRLSIL.

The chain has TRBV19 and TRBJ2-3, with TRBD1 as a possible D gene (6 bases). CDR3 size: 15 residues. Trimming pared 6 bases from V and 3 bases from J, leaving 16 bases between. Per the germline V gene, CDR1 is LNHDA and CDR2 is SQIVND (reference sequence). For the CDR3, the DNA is TGTGCCAGTAGCGACCAGGGGTTAGGGACAGATACGCAGTATTTT. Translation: CASSDQGLGTDTQYF.